This TCR beta chain was identified during a study of T cells in Graves' hyperthyroidism and ophthalmopathy. Not enrolled were patients with uncontrolled infection, other autoimmune disease, pregnancy or lactation. V shed 4 bases and J 4 bases; nucleotides not matched to a gene: 12. Per the germline V gene, CDR1 is SGDLS and CDR2 is YYNGEE. This CDR3 region has 17 residues. RNA transcripts yielded amplified TCR beta CDR3 regions. TCR CDR3 regions were first amplified by RT-PCR with HTBI primers. One entry per CDR3 protein results from TCRdb running MiXCR on the multiplex PCR reads. The table shows around 600,000 distinct CDR3 sequences, with approximately 15% occurring only once. With regard to this clonotype: Antigen: not known.

Overall study findings and caveats: By a 13 V-J model, ophthalmopathy was set apart from stable hyperthyroidism.

The sequenced sample consisted of blood. V gene TRBV9 combines with J gene TRBJ1-1; 11 bases match TRBD1. The receptor was isolated from a woman in her late teens or twenties with Graves' ophthalmopathy. As DNA, the CDR3 is TGTGCCAGCAGCTCCCGGGACAGGGGGGAGGATGGCACTGAAGCTTTCTTT. Translated: CASSSRDRGEDGTEAFF.